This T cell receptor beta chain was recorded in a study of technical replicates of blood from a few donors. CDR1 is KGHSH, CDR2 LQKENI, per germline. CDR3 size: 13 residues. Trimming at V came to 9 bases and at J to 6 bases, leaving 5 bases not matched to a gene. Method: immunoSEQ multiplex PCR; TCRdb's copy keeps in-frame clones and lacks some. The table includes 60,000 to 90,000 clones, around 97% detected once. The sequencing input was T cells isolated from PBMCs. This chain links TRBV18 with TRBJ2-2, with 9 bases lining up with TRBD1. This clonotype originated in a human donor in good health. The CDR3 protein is CASSGTGPGELFF. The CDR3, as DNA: TGTGCCAGTTCCGGGACAGGGCCCGGGGAGCTGTTTTTT.